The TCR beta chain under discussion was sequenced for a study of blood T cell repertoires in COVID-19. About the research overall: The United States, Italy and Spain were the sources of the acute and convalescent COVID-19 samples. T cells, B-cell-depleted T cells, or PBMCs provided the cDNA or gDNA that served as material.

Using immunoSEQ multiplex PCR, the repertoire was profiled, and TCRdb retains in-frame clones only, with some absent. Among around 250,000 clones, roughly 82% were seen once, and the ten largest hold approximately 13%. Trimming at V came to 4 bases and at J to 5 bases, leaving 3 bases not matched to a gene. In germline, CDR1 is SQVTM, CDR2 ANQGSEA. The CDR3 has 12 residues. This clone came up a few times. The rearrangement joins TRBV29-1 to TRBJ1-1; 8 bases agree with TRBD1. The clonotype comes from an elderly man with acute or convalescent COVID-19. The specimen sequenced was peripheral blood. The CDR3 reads CSVARGRTEAFF. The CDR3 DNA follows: TGCAGCGTTGCCAGGGGGCGAACTGAAGCTTTCTTT.